This T cell receptor (beta chain) is drawn from a study of cytomegalovirus exposure and HLA in healthy donors. Study results and limitations: TCR association rates varied by HLA locus in a later analysis, with DRB1 highest and HLA-C lowest. Among CMV-associated TCR beta chains, most appeared HLA-restricted in a later analysis. Reportedly, a later analysis found an Asian-associated ancestry cluster had fewer N-insertions than the approximately 640-donor mean. It was reported that TCR beta sequences correctly inferred the HLA-A and HLA-B alleles for most subjects.

Comment on this clone: Its antigen is still unknown.

The J segment lost 14 bases and the V segment lost 4 bases, leaving 10 bases of the junction unmatched. The CDR3 totals 14 residues. Germline CDR1 reads WSHSY; CDR2 reads SAAADI. PCR employed 60 Vbeta and 13 Jbeta primers. The method was immunoSEQ multiplex PCR; TCRdb's version includes in-frame clones alone and lacks a portion of them. The sample includes about 130,000 clones, 65% to 90% of them seen just once. This chain joins TRBV10-2 and TRBJ2-1; 11 bases are shared with TRBD2. What was sequenced was PBMCs. This sequence was found in a man aged 50-59 years in good health and CMV-seronegative. CDR3 bases: TGCGCCAGCAGTGTTCTAGCGGGGGGAACAGGGGAGTTCTTC. Translating gives CASSVLAGGTGEFF.